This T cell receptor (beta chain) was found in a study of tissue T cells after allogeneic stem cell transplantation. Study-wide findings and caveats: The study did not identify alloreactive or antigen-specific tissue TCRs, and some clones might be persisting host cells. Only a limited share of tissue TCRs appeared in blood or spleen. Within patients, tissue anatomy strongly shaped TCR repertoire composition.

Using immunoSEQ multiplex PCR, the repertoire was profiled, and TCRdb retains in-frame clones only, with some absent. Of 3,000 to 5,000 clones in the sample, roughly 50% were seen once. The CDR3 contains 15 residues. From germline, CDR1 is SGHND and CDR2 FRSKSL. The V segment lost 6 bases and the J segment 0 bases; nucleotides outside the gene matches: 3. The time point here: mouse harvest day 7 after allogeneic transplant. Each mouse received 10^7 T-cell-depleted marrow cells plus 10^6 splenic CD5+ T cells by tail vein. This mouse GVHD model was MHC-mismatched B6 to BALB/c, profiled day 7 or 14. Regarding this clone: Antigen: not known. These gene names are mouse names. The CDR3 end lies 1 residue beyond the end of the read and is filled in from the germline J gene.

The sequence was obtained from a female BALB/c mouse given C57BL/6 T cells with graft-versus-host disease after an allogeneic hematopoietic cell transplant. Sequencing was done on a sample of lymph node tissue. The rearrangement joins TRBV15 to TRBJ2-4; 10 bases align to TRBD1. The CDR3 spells CASRRQGASQNTLYF. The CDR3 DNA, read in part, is TGTGCCAGCAGAAGACAGGGGGCGAGTCAAAACACCTTGTAC.